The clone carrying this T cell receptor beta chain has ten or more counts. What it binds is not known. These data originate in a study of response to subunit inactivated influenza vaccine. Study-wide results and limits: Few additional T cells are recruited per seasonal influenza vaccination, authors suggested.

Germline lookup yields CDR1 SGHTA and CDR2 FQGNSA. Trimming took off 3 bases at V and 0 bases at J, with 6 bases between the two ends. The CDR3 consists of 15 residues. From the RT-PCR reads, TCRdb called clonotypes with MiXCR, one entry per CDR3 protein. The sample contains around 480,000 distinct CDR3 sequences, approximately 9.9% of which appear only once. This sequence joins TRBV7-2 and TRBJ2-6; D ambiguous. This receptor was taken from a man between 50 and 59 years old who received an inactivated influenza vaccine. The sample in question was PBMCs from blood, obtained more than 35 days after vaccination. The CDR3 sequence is CASSFRSSGANVLTF. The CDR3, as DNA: TGTGCCAGCAGCTTTAGGAGCTCTGGGGCCAACGTCCTGACTTTC. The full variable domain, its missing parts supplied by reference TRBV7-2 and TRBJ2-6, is GAGVSQSPSNKVTEKGKDVELRCDPISGHTALYWYRQSLGQGLEFLIYFQGNSAPDKSGLPSDRFSAERTGGSVSTLTIQRTQQEDSAVYLCASSFRSSGANVLTFGAGSRLTVL.